These 32 T cell receptor beta chains came from one sample sequenced in a study of T cells in Graves' hyperthyroidism and ophthalmopathy. Using RNA transcripts as the source, TCR beta CDR3 regions were amplified. The HTBI primer set served for first-round RT-PCR of the TCR CDR3. TCRdb fed the multiplex PCR reads into MiXCR, producing one record per CDR3 protein. Altogether about 540,000 distinct CDR3 sequences are present, roughly 46% being singletons, with the ten largest covering more than 7%. The sequencing sample was made of peripheral blood or thyroid tissue (not recorded which). The receptors derive from a woman under 30 with Graves' hyperthyroidism.

The chain employs TRBV12-3 or TRBV12-4 and TRBJ2-3; D remains unclear. Trimming pared 1 base from V and 5 bases from J, leaving 7 bases between. CDR3 length: 13 amino acids. CDR3 nucleotide sequence: TGTGCCAGCAGTTTAGGGTTGATAGATACGCAGTATTTT. Residues: CASSLGLIDTQYF.

This rearrangement joins TRBV6-2 or TRBV6-3 to TRBJ2-7; 9 bases are a match to TRBD1. The CDR3 is 14 residues long. Looked up from germline, CDR1 is MNHEY and CDR2 is SVGEGT. J was trimmed by 7 bases and V by 5 bases; bases with no gene match: 9. As DNA, the CDR3 is TGTGCCAGCAGTCGACGCGGACAGGGGTATGAGCAGTACTTC. As protein: CASSRRGQGYEQYF.

This clonotype has ten or more counts. Here the CDR3 reads CASSVGSAYNSPLHF. In DNA form, the CDR3 reads TGTGCCAGCAGCGTAGGGAGCGCCTATAATTCACCCCTCCACTTT. The chain combines TRBV9 with TRBJ1-6; no clear D. The CDR3 has 15 residues. V was trimmed by 0 bases and J by 2 bases, leaving 6 bases between them. Germline CDR1 reads SGDLS; CDR2 reads YYNGEE.

The table lists this clonotype with many counts. The chain recombines TRBV29-1 with TRBJ1-2, with 7 bases aligning to TRBD1. The CDR3 length is 13 residues. The germline gives CDR1 SQVTM, CDR2 ANQGSEA. V lost 6 bases and J lost 8; bases outside the gene matches: 12. CDR3 DNA: TGCAGCGTATCCGACAGGGACTGGGGGGGCTACACCTTC. Protein: CSVSDRDWGGYTF.

Details on this clonotype: At one end the junction does not follow the germline gene, possibly because of a read error. This chain connects TRBV7-7 to TRBJ2-5, with 8 bases identical to TRBD2. The V gene's germline CDR1 is SSHAT and CDR2 FNYEAQ (reference sequence). The length of the CDR3 is 14 residues. CDR3: CASSLAGPEETQYF. CDR3 nucleotide sequence: TGTGCTAGCAGCTTAGCGGGACCGGAGGAGACCCAGTACTTC.

Many counts were recorded for this clonotype. J is TRBJ2-7 and V is TRBV13; D unclear. V lost 4 bases and J 5 bases, leaving 12 bases between the germline ends. This CDR3 is 13 amino acids long. The germline V gene has CDR1 PRHDT and CDR2 FYEKMQ (reference sequence). CDR3 sequence: CASSSPGWDEQYF. DNA of the CDR3: TGTGCCAGCAGCTCCCCCGGGTGGGACGAGCAGTACTTC.

The chain carries TRBV5-1 and TRBJ2-2; 8 bases fit TRBD1. V dropped 4 bases and J dropped 5; count of bases not matched to a gene: 10. Germline lookup yields CDR1 SGHRS and CDR2 YFSETQ. The CDR3 runs 16 residues. CDR3: CASSGGGTGGTGELFF. The CDR3 DNA follows: TGCGCCAGCAGCGGAGGGGGGACAGGCGGGACCGGGGAGCTGTTTTTT.

The table lists this clonotype with many counts. The rearrangement links TRBV13 to TRBJ2-5; D is possibly TRBD1 (6 bases). Germline V gene sequence: CDR1 PRHDT, CDR2 FYEKMQ (reference sequence). V dropped 5 bases and J dropped 2 bases, with 12 bases sitting between them. The CDR3 runs 14 residues. The CDR3 region is CASSPGTPQETQYF. CDR3 DNA: TGTGCCAGCAGCCCCGGGACACCGCAAGAGACCCAGTACTTC. Full variable domain (remainder filled in from reference TRBV13 and TRBJ2-5): AAGVIQSPRHLIKEKRETATLKCYPIPRHDTVYWYQQGPGQDPQFLISFYEKMQSDKGSIPDRFSAQQFSDYHSELNMSSLELGDSALYFCASSPGTPQETQYFGPGTRLLVL.

The chain links TRBV12-3 or TRBV12-4 to TRBJ1-1, with D perhaps matching TRBD1 (6 bases). The CDR3 consists of 13 residues. V lost 10 bases and J 1 base, leaving 13 bases between the germline ends. The CDR3, as DNA: TGTGCCAACAGGGTGTGGCCGAACACTGAAGCTTTCTTT. Protein product: CANRVWPNTEAFF.

This clonotype showed up just a few times. This rearrangement joins TRBV12-3 or TRBV12-4 to TRBJ2-6; the D is unclear. There are 19 residues in the CDR3. V shed 3 bases and J shed 2 bases, with 20 bases lying between them. The CDR3 loop is CASSFTLAPLVAGANVLTF. CDR3 coding DNA: TGTGCCAGCAGTTTCACCTTGGCCCCCCTAGTCGCTGGGGCCAACGTCCTGACTTTC.

Comments on this clonotype: Given the absence of the conserved phenylalanine or tryptophan at the CDR3 end, a read error is likely. This chain connects TRBV5-1 to TRBJ2-7, with D perhaps TRBD2 (6 bases). The CDR3 consists of 14 residues. Trimming shortened V by 0 bases and J by 3 bases, and 10 bases separated the two germline ends. Germline CDR1 and CDR2: SGHRS and YFSETQ. The CDR3: CASSLDGGGYEQYL. CDR3 sequence (DNA): TGCGCCAGCAGCTTGGACGGGGGAGGCTACGAGCAGTACCTC.

This chain connects TRBV2 to TRBJ1-2; no clear D gene. The CDR3 has 12 amino acids. The germline V and J ends were trimmed by 6 bases and 9 bases, with 14 bases remaining between them. Germline lookup yields CDR1 SNHLY and CDR2 FYNNEI. The DNA of the CDR3 is TGTGCCAGCAGGCCGACTAGCATGAGCTACACCTTC. Translation: CASRPTSMSYTF. Full variable domain (missing parts from reference TRBV2 and TRBJ1-2): EPEVTQTPSHQVTQMGQEVILRCVPISNHLYFYWYRQILGQKVEFLVSFYNNEISEKSEIFDDQFSVERPDGSNFTLKIRSTKLEDSAMYFCASRPTSMSYTFGSGTRLTVV.

At least ten counts were recorded for this clonotype. The chain recombines TRBV12-3 or TRBV12-4 with TRBJ2-7; 7 nucleotides line up with TRBD2. V shed 6 bases, J shed 2 bases, and the junction held 10 bases outside the gene matches. The CDR3 totals 15 residues. Written as DNA, the CDR3 is TGTGCCAGCAGCTCAGGCCCGCGGGGGACCTACGAGCAGTACTTC. It codes for CASSSGPRGTYEQYF.

This clonotype has ten or more counts. V gene TRBV7-2 combines with J gene TRBJ1-1; D gene unclear. Germline assignment: CDR1 SGHTA and CDR2 FQGNSA. The CDR3 is 14 amino acids. V dropped 6 bases and J dropped 1 base, with 12 bases sitting between them. DNA for the CDR3: TGTGCCAGCAGATTCGGAGCCCAGAACACTGAAGCTTTCTTT. It yields the protein CASRFGAQNTEAFF.

The table lists this clonotype with many counts. The chain has TRBV12-3 or TRBV12-4 and TRBJ1-2; D is undetermined. Trimming removed 5 bases from V and 4 bases from J, with 20 bases in between. This CDR3 contains 16 residues. The CDR3 protein is CASSATPTGATYGYTF. CDR3 nucleotide sequence: TGTGCCAGCAGTGCAACCCCGACTGGCGCTACCTATGGCTACACCTTC.

V is TRBV7-2 and J is TRBJ1-4, with D perhaps matching TRBD1 (5 bases). The CDR3 is made up of 16 amino acids. Trimming took 8 bases from V and 8 from J, leaving 24 bases between them. Germline-derived CDR1 and CDR2 are SGHTA and FQGNSA. In DNA form, the CDR3 reads TGTGCCAGCCTCAAACATTCAGAGGGGATGAGGGAAAAACTGTTTTTT. Protein product: CASLKHSEGMREKLFF. Complete variable domain (other parts from reference TRBV7-2 and TRBJ1-4): GAGVSQSPSNKVTEKGKDVELRCDPISGHTALYWYRQSLGQGLEFLIYFQGNSAPDKSGLPSDRFSAERTGGSVSTLTIQRTQQEDSAVYLCASLKHSEGMREKLFFGSGTQLSVL.

The rearrangement joins TRBV9 to TRBJ2-7, with D possibly TRBD2 on 6 matching bases. The germline gives CDR1 SGDLS, CDR2 YYNGEE. CDR3 length equals 14 residues. Trimming removed 5 bases from V and 5 bases from J, with 17 bases in between. CDR3 sequence reads: CASSPRPGDDEQYF. The CDR3 DNA is TGTGCCAGCAGTCCCCGACCGGGGGATGACGAGCAGTACTTC. Filled out from reference TRBV9 and TRBJ2-7, the complete variable domain reads DSGVTQTPKHLITATGQRVTLRCSPRSGDLSVYWYQQSLDQGLQFLIQYYNGEERAKGNILERFSAQQFPDLHSELNLSSLELGDSALYFCASSPRPGDDEQYFGPGTRLTVT.

The rearrangement links TRBV7-2 to TRBJ1-6, with D perhaps matching TRBD1 (5 bases). The CDR3 sequence is 14 residues long. Germline V gene lookup returns CDR1 SGHTA and CDR2 FQGNSA. Trimming removed 2 bases from V and 7 bases from J, with 9 bases in between. Here the CDR3 DNA reads TGTGCCAGCAGCTTATGGGACGCAAATTCACCCCTCCACTTT. Translation: CASSLWDANSPLHF. Filled out from reference TRBV7-2 and TRBJ1-6, the complete variable domain reads GAGVSQSPSNKVTEKGKDVELRCDPISGHTALYWYRQSLGQGLEFLIYFQGNSAPDKSGLPSDRFSAERTGGSVSTLTIQRTQQEDSAVYLCASSLWDANSPLHFGNGTRLTVT.

This clonotype was detected ten times or more. This chain links TRBV27 with TRBJ2-7, with TRBD2 identical over 8 bases. V lost 1 base, J lost 10 bases, and 9 bases stayed unmatched. Per germline, CDR1 MNHEY and CDR2 SMNVEV (reference sequence). The CDR3 consists of 14 residues. CDR3 sequence: CASSLFALAGAQYF. CDR3 DNA: TGTGCCAGCAGTTTATTTGCCCTAGCGGGTGCACAGTACTTC.

The V gene is TRBV2, the J gene TRBJ1-1, with 8 bases fitting TRBD1. Germline V CDR1 and CDR2: SNHLY, FYNNEI. V lost 5 bases, J lost 7 bases, and 9 bases stayed unmatched. The length of the CDR3 is 14 residues. The CDR3 bases are TGTGCCAGCAGTCCCGACAGGGGTTCCTTTGAAGCTTTCTTT. Protein: CASSPDRGSFEAFF.

The V call is TRBV7-2, the J call TRBJ1-2; TRBD1 matches 11 bases. Germline V CDR1 and CDR2: SGHTA, FQGNSA. This CDR3 contains 14 residues. V shed 5 bases, J shed 8 bases, and the junction held 7 bases outside the gene matches. The DNA of the CDR3 is TGTGCCAGCAGCCCCGGGGACAGGGGGAACGGCTACACCTTC. It yields the protein CASSPGDRGNGYTF. Together with reference TRBV7-2 and TRBJ1-2, the CDR3 gives the full variable domain: GAGVSQSPSNKVTEKGKDVELRCDPISGHTALYWYRQSLGQGLEFLIYFQGNSAPDKSGLPSDRFSAERTGGSVSTLTIQRTQQEDSAVYLCASSPGDRGNGYTFGSGTRLTVV.

This clonotype occurred a few times. This chain uses TRBV10-3 with TRBJ2-6; maybe TRBD1 (6 bases). Germline assignment: CDR1 ENHRY and CDR2 SYGVKD. The CDR3 is made up of 16 amino acids. Between the trimmed V and J ends, which lost 3 bases and 0 bases, there was a span of 9 bases. The CDR3: CAISDRDISGANVLTF. The CDR3 nucleotides read TGTGCCATCAGTGACCGGGACATCTCTGGGGCCAACGTCCTGACTTTC.

The table lists this clonotype with many counts. The chain is built from TRBV14 and TRBJ1-4; 9 nucleotides line up with TRBD1. Trimming took 6 bases from V and 7 from J; bases not matched to a gene: 9. CDR3 size: 15 residues. Germline-derived CDR1 and CDR2 are SGHDN and FVKESK. CDR3 DNA sequence: TGTGCCAGCAGACATAGGGACAGGGAAACTGAAAAACTGTTTTTT. It translates to CASRHRDRETEKLFF.

This clonotype was observed at least ten times. A much larger clone sits a single nucleotide away, making a read error possible. As the CDR3 is not closed by the conserved phenylalanine or tryptophan, this likely results from a read error. This chain joins TRBV19 and TRBJ1-1, with D possibly matching TRBD1 (5 bases). The CDR3 covers 12 residues. The germline V and J ends were trimmed by 5 bases and 8 bases, with 12 bases remaining between them. Germline V lookup: CDR1 LNHDA, CDR2 SQIVND (reference sequence). CDR3 coding DNA: TGTGCCAGTAGTGCGGACACTACGGAAGCTTTCTCT. It codes for CASSADTTEAFS.

The chain recombines TRBV6-4 with TRBJ2-7; 7 nucleotides line up with TRBD2. The CDR3 length is 14 residues. In germline, CDR1 is MRHNA, CDR2 SNTAGT. V gave up 2 bases and J gave up 5 bases; unmatched junction bases: 6. The CDR3 region is CASSDLGRAHEQYF. The CDR3 region has the DNA TGTGCCAGCAGTGACCTTGGGAGGGCGCACGAGCAGTACTTC.

This clonotype appeared many times. The gene calls are TRBV12-3 or TRBV12-4 and TRBJ1-6, with TRBD1 as a possible D gene (5 bases). The CDR3 has 15 amino acids. Trimming removed 5 bases from V and 7 bases from J, with 15 bases in between. The CDR3 region is CASSTEGWRNSPLHF. In DNA form, the CDR3 reads TGTGCCAGCAGTACCGAGGGGTGGAGGAATTCACCCCTCCACTTT.

This clonotype was seen a few times. The chain recombines TRBV29-1 with TRBJ2-1, with D possibly being TRBD2 (5 bases). The ends were cut back, 8 bases at V and 0 bases at J, with 23 bases in the middle. Per germline, CDR1 SQVTM and CDR2 ANQGSEA. The CDR3 consists of 17 residues. CDR3 nucleotide sequence: TGCAGCCCTCCCAGTAGACTAAGACAAAGCTCCTACAATGAGCAGTTCTTC. Amino acids: CSPPSRLRQSSYNEQFF.

The chain links TRBV20-1 to TRBJ2-7; D unclear. CDR1 and CDR2 (germline): DFQATT, SNEGSKA (reference sequence). CDR3 length: 12 residues. The V gene lost 6 bases and the J gene lost 4 bases, with 13 bases spanning the gap. CDR3 nucleotides: TGCAGTGCGAGTCCGGTGGCATACGAGCAGTACTTC. This encodes CSASPVAYEQYF.

Many counts were recorded for this clonotype. The chain is built from TRBV19 and TRBJ1-1, with no clear D. Trimming took off 5 bases at V and 0 bases at J, with 13 bases between the two ends. Germline V gene data show CDR1 as LNHDA and CDR2 as SQIVND (reference sequence). This CDR3 spans 15 amino acids. The CDR3 loop reads CASSSQLRMNTEAFF. CDR3 DNA: TGTGCCAGTAGTTCCCAATTGAGAATGAACACTGAAGCTTTCTTT.

The J gene is TRBJ2-5, the V gene TRBV7-9, with D uncertain. Germline CDR1 SEHNR, CDR2 FQNEAQ (reference sequence). The CDR3 totals 15 residues. Trimming took off 1 base at V and 5 bases at J, with 14 bases between the two ends. CDR3 bases: TGTGCCAGCAGCTTAGAATCAGTCTACAATGAGACCCAGTACTTC. Its translation is CASSLESVYNETQYF. The entire variable domain, with the rest obtained from reference TRBV7-9 and TRBJ2-5, is as follows: DTGVSQNPRHKITKRGQNVTFRCDPISEHNRLYWYRQTLGQGPEFLTYFQNEAQLEKSRLLSDRFSAERPKGSFSTLEIQRTEQGDSAMYLCASSLESVYNETQYFGPGTRLLVL.

This clonotype was counted ten times or more. This chain connects TRBV3-1 to TRBJ2-7; D is unresolved. V lost 1 base and J 2 bases, leaving 6 bases between the germline ends. CDR1 is LGHDT and CDR2 is YNNKEL in the germline V gene (reference sequence). The CDR3 runs to 13 residues. The CDR3 coding sequence is TGTGCCAGCAGCCAAGGTGGTGCCTACGAGCAGTACTTC. Protein product: CASSQGGAYEQYF.

The chain carries TRBV29-1 and TRBJ2-3; TRBD1 matches 7 bases. This CDR3 is built from 13 residues. The germline CDR1 and CDR2 sequences are SQVTM and ANQGSEA. The junction had 6 bases not matched to a gene; V was cut back by 4 bases and J by 5 bases. As DNA, the CDR3 is TGCAGCGTTGGGTACAGGGGTGGAGATACGCAGTATTTT. This translates into CSVGYRGGDTQYF.